The source of this T cell receptor beta chain is a study of CD8 T cells in ankylosing spondylitis. Overall study results and limits: A TCR beta motif of under 10 highly homologous variants seemed to mark ankylosing spondylitis blood. Past studies reported some motif variants in reactive arthritis synovial fluid and blood. Reports say disease-linked clones showed up significantly more in matched ankylosing spondylitis synovial fluid.

Libraries for TCR beta were made by quantitative 5'-RACE with molecular barcodes. From the 5' RACE reads, TCRdb called clonotypes with MiXCR, one entry per CDR3 protein. In the table there are fewer than 350,000 distinct CDR3 sequences, 9.5% to 13% of which are singletons. This clonotype was counted ten times or more. Its antigen remains unidentified. The germline gives CDR1 SGHVS, CDR2 FQNEAQ. Deletions cut 3 bases from V and 2 bases from J, with 10 bases between. CDR3 length: 15 residues. The J gene is TRBJ1-4, the V gene TRBV7-8; D is unclear. Sequencing used blood, either unsorted or a sorted T cell fraction (not recorded which). This TCR derives from a female donor with ankylosing spondylitis or in good health (not recorded which). DNA of the CDR3: TGTGCCAGCAGCTTTATGGAAAACACTAATGAAAAACTGTTTTTT. This codes for CASSFMENTNEKLFF.